These 28 T cell receptor beta chains originate from one sample sequenced in a study of human T cells and chemical hapten exposure. From the RACE reads, TCRdb called clonotypes with MiXCR, one entry per CDR3 protein. Among approximately 400,000 distinct CDR3 sequences, roughly 4.8% were seen once, and the ten largest hold roughly 2.4%. Time point indicated: patch test 1, 2 weeks after DPC sensitization. Indicated treatment: therapeutic diphenylcyclopropenone sensitization with weekly scalp DPC. The specimen was whole blood, collected in connection with sensitization to the hapten diphenylcyclopropenone (DPC). The receptors stem from a woman aged 45-60 years with alopecia areata. Some clones in this sample may be carry-over from other donors' samples.

The J gene is TRBJ2-1, the V gene TRBV6-5; 12 bases agree with TRBD2. CDR3 length: 18 amino acids. With 4 bases clipped from V and 2 bases from J, the junction kept 9 bases outside the gene matches. Germline V gives CDR1 MNHEY, CDR2 SVGAGI. CDR3 sequence reads: CASSSTAWTSGTYNEQFF. CDR3 DNA: TGTGCCAGCAGTTCAACAGCCTGGACTAGCGGGACCTACAATGAGCAGTTCTTC.

This clonotype has a count of ten or more. The rearrangement joins TRBV2 to TRBJ2-1; TRBD1 aligns across 11 bases. The ends lost 6 bases at V and 8 bases at J; junction bases unmatched: 6. Germline loops: CDR1 SNHLY, CDR2 FYNNEI. This CDR3 has 14 residues. The CDR3 is CASREGQGGDEQFF. The CDR3 DNA is TGTGCCAGCAGAGAGGGACAGGGGGGCGATGAGCAGTTCTTC.

CDR3 amino acids: CASSPRAFPYQETQYF. DNA for the CDR3: TGTGCCAGCAGTCCCCGGGCCTTCCCCTACCAAGAGACCCAGTACTTC. The gene calls are TRBV2 and TRBJ2-5; unclear D gene. The germline gives CDR1 SNHLY, CDR2 FYNNEI. The V end was cut by 5 bases, the J end by 0 bases, with 16 bases between. This CDR3 spans 16 amino acids.

At least ten counts were recorded for this clonotype. The genes are TRBV27 and TRBJ2-3; 9 nucleotides line up with TRBD2. V lost 4 bases and J lost 9; bases outside the gene matches: 8. CDR3 length: 14 amino acids. Germline V gene sequence: CDR1 MNHEY, CDR2 SMNVEV (reference sequence). The CDR3 loop is CASSSLREGLTQYF. Here the CDR3 DNA reads TGTGCCAGCAGTTCATTGCGGGAGGGCCTCACGCAGTATTTT.

This clonotype was seen many times. The genes are TRBV7-2 and TRBJ2-5; D is perhaps TRBD1 (5 bases). Trimming stripped 3 bases from V and 7 bases from J, with 12 bases between. Germline loops: CDR1 SGHTA, CDR2 FQGNSA. The CDR3 sequence is 13 residues long. Here the CDR3 reads CASSLADQGTQYF. In DNA form, the CDR3 reads TGTGCCAGCAGCTTGGCAGACCAGGGGACCCAGTACTTC. The full variable domain, in which reference TRBV7-2 and TRBJ2-5 provide the parts outside the CDR3, is GAGVSQSPSNKVTEKGKDVELRCDPISGHTALYWYRQSLGQGLEFLIYFQGNSAPDKSGLPSDRFSAERTGGSVSTLTIQRTQQEDSAVYLCASSLADQGTQYFGPGTRLLVL.

This clonotype came up many times. The chain links TRBV9 to TRBJ1-1, with D tentatively TRBD1 (5 bases). V was pared by 0 bases and J by 0 bases, with 12 bases between. The CDR3 runs 16 residues. CDR1 is SGDLS and CDR2 is YYNGEE in the germline V gene. In DNA, the CDR3 is TGTGCCAGCAGCGTAGGGGGCCAAGGTTTGAACACTGAAGCTTTCTTT. Protein: CASSVGGQGLNTEAFF.

This chain links TRBV3-1 with TRBJ2-3; D perhaps matches TRBD2 (7 bases). The V end lost 4 bases, the J end lost 5 bases, and 19 bases lay between the germline ends. Germline V gives CDR1 LGHDT, CDR2 YNNKEL (reference sequence). The length of the CDR3 is 16 residues. CDR3 in DNA: TGTGCCAGCAGCCCAGAGGGCGGGGGCCGACGAGATACGCAGTATTTT. It translates to CASSPEGGGRRDTQYF.

The chain combines TRBV24-1 with TRBJ2-3; the D gene is possibly TRBD2 (6 bases). Germline V CDR1 and CDR2: KGHDR, SFDVKD. V was trimmed by 6 bases and J by 3 bases, leaving 18 bases between them. The CDR3 consists of 16 residues. This CDR3 reads CATSLGDSGRTDTQYF. The CDR3 region has the DNA TGTGCCACCAGTCTGGGGGATAGCGGACGGACAGATACGCAGTATTTT.

This clonotype appeared many times. V is TRBV10-3 and J is TRBJ1-3; possible D gene TRBD1, 5 bases. Looked up from germline, CDR1 is ENHRY and CDR2 is SYGVKD. The CDR3 has 17 amino acids. Trimming shortened V by 4 bases and J by 4 bases, and 20 bases separated the two germline ends. The CDR3 loop reads CAISGGSSNRAGNTIYF. Here the CDR3 DNA reads TGTGCCATCAGTGGGGGGTCTTCCAATCGTGCGGGAAACACCATATATTTT.

This clonotype has ten or more counts. CDR3 sequence (DNA): TGTGCCAGCAGCCAGAAGACAGGGCTCGGGATTGCCGACACTGAAGCTTTCTTT. Its translation: CASSQKTGLGIADTEAFF. The rearrangement uses TRBV3-1 and TRBJ1-1; 7 nucleotides match TRBD1. The CDR3 covers 18 residues. Trimming at V came to 3 bases and at J to 3 bases, leaving 16 bases not matched to a gene. The germline V gene has CDR1 LGHDT and CDR2 YNNKEL (reference sequence).

The gene calls are TRBV20-1 and TRBJ2-5; 8 bases map to TRBD2. Germline V gene sequence: CDR1 DFQATT, CDR2 SNEGSKA (reference sequence). V lost 5 bases, J lost 2 bases, and 10 bases stayed unmatched. The CDR3 is made up of 15 amino acids. CDR3 loop: CSAGAAGARQETQYF. The CDR3, as DNA: TGCAGTGCTGGGGCAGCGGGAGCGAGGCAAGAGACCCAGTACTTC.

This clonotype was detected ten times or more. The chain joins TRBV28 to TRBJ1-4; D might be TRBD1 (6 bases). Germline V CDR1 and CDR2: MDHEN, SYDVKM. The V and J ends lost 1 base and 13 bases respectively, with 10 bases between them. The CDR3 loop spans 12 amino acids. CDR3 region: CASSLLAGVLFF. CDR3 DNA sequence: TGTGCCAGCAGTTTATTGGCAGGGGTACTGTTTTTT.

The chain carries TRBV27 and TRBJ1-1; D remains ambiguous. Trimming shortened V by 6 bases and J by 2 bases, and 16 bases separated the two germline ends. This CDR3 spans 15 amino acids. From germline, CDR1 is MNHEY and CDR2 SMNVEV (reference sequence). CDR3 DNA: TGTGCCAGCAGCCCCCTTACGGGCTACAACACTGAAGCTTTCTTT. This encodes CASSPLTGYNTEAFF.

This clonotype has a count of ten or more. The V call is TRBV6-6, the J call TRBJ1-5; D not certain. There are 11 residues in the CDR3. Germline V gene lookup returns CDR1 MNHNY and CDR2 SVGAGI (reference sequence). V shed 6 bases and J shed 6 bases, with 6 bases lying between them. Written as DNA, the CDR3 is TGTGCCAGCAGCTCCAGTCAGCCCCAGCATTTT. It translates to CASSSSQPQHF.

The chain joins TRBV20-1 to TRBJ2-1, with TRBD2 identical over 10 bases. J was trimmed by 7 bases and V by 6 bases; bases with no gene match: 12. The germline V gene encodes CDR1 DFQATT and CDR2 SNEGSKA (reference sequence). This CDR3 comprises 15 residues. This chain's CDR3 is CSAQDPSGRANEQFF. CDR3 nucleotide sequence: TGCAGTGCCCAAGACCCCAGCGGGAGGGCAAATGAGCAGTTCTTC.

This clonotype appeared many times. The chain uses TRBV15 and TRBJ2-7; TRBD1 aligns across 7 bases. This CDR3 is built from 14 residues. The V segment lost 4 bases and the J segment 5 bases; nucleotides outside the gene matches: 8. CDR1 LNHNV and CDR2 YYDKDF come from the germline V gene (reference sequence). Here the CDR3 reads CATSTITGEHEQYF. The CDR3 coding sequence is TGTGCCACCAGCACGATCACAGGGGAGCACGAGCAGTACTTC.

This clonotype was counted ten times or more. The V gene is TRBV29-1, the J gene TRBJ2-2, with D possibly matching TRBD1 (6 bases). This CDR3 is built from 12 residues. Germline V lookup: CDR1 SQVTM, CDR2 ANQGSEA. Trimming removed 5 bases from V and 6 bases from J, with 10 bases in between. The CDR3 DNA reads TGCAGCGTTCTACAGGGCTCCGGGGAGCTGTTTTTT. It yields the protein CSVLQGSGELFF.

The table lists this clonotype with many counts. The CDR3 nucleotides are TGCAGTGCTAGAGATAGCGCGGGGACTAGCACAGATACGCAGTATTTT. Amino acid sequence: CSARDSAGTSTDTQYF. The chain has TRBV20-1 and TRBJ2-3, with D perhaps TRBD2 (6 bases). The CDR3 is 16 residues long. Germline values: CDR1 DFQATT, CDR2 SNEGSKA (reference sequence). The V and J ends lost 0 bases and 0 bases respectively, with 13 bases between them.

This clonotype has a count of ten or more. The chain links TRBV29-1 to TRBJ2-1; the match to TRBD2 covers 12 bases. V lost 7 bases, J lost 7 bases, and 8 bases stayed unmatched. CDR3 length: 14 residues. Germline V gene sequence: CDR1 SQVTM, CDR2 ANQGSEA. The CDR3 here is CSATLAGGWNEQFF. CDR3 bases: TGCAGCGCTACTCTAGCGGGAGGGTGGAATGAGCAGTTCTTC.

In the case of this clonotype: A much bigger clone sits one base away, suggesting this may be a read error. This chain connects TRBV21-1 to TRBJ2-5; the table's D call of TRBD1 was not tested on the DNA. TRBV21-1 is annotated as a pseudogene. The CDR3 is made up of 16 amino acids. The CDR3: CASSKGQQDRQETQYF. CDR3 nucleotides: TGTGCCAGCAGCAAAGGACAACAGGACCGTCAAGAGACCCAGTACTTC.

This clonotype was seen a few times. The chain joins TRBV7-3 to TRBJ2-3; D perhaps matches TRBD1 (5 bases). The germline V and J ends were trimmed by 5 bases and 5 bases, with 17 bases remaining between them. The CDR3 runs to 15 residues. Germline CDR1 reads SGHTA; CDR2 reads FQGTGA. CDR3 nucleotides: TGTGCCAGCAGCCCCAGACAGTCGGCTTTAGATACGCAGTATTTT. It specifies CASSPRQSALDTQYF.

The gene calls are TRBV3-1 and TRBJ2-3; no clear D gene. V was shortened by 7 bases and J by 0 bases, with 11 bases between the two germline ends. CDR3 length equals 14 residues. Per germline, CDR1 LGHDT and CDR2 YNNKEL (reference sequence). The CDR3 DNA reads as TGTGCCAGCACCCGGGCCCTTAGCACAGATACGCAGTATTTT. It is translated as CASTRALSTDTQYF.

This clonotype has only a few counts. The chain carries TRBV7-8 and TRBJ2-3; 15 bases agree with TRBD2. CDR3 length equals 20 residues. After removal of 2 bases from V and 0 bases from J, the junction contained 9 bases not matched to a gene. Germline lookup yields CDR1 SGHVS and CDR2 FQNEAQ. The CDR3 sequence is CASSLSGTSGRWASTDTQYF. CDR3 nucleotide sequence: TGTGCCAGCAGCTTATCAGGGACTAGCGGGAGGTGGGCTAGCACAGATACGCAGTATTTT.

The chain uses TRBV4-2 and TRBJ1-2; 7 bases match TRBD1. Looked up from germline, CDR1 is LGHNA and CDR2 is YNFKEQ. CDR3 size: 14 residues. Germline trimming cut 0 bases from V and 7 bases from J; bases unmatched to any gene: 5. CDR3 nucleotides: TGTGCCAGCAGCCAAGAGGGGAGGGGGCGTGGCTACACCTTC. This codes for CASSQEGRGRGYTF.

This clonotype was detected only a few times. The chain has TRBV7-9 and TRBJ2-7; the D gene could be TRBD1 or TRBD2 (5 bases each). The length of the CDR3 is 13 residues. In germline, CDR1 is SEHNR, CDR2 FQNEAQ (reference sequence). V gave up 1 base and J gave up 5 bases, with 9 bases separating them. Here the CDR3 DNA reads TGTGCCAGCAGCTTAGGAGGGGTCCACGAGCAGTACTTC. Protein: CASSLGGVHEQYF.

This clonotype has at least ten counts. The J gene is TRBJ1-6, the V gene TRBV20-1, with D possibly TRBD1 on 6 matching bases. The CDR3 totals 14 residues. The V gene lost 6 bases and the J gene lost 0 bases, with 9 bases spanning the gap. Germline values: CDR1 DFQATT, CDR2 SNEGSKA (reference sequence). DNA for the CDR3: TGCAGTGCCGGGGGCCTCTCCTATAATTCACCCCTCCACTTT. Encoded protein: CSAGGLSYNSPLHF.

This clonotype was observed many times. This chain uses TRBV5-1 with TRBJ1-2; 10 positions agree with TRBD1. Looked up from germline, CDR1 is SGHRS and CDR2 is YFSETQ. Losses at the gene ends were 0 bases for V and 5 bases for J; bases not matched to a gene: 4. This CDR3 comprises 15 residues. For the CDR3, the DNA is TGCGCCAGCAGCTTGGATTGGACAGGGGGATATGGCTACACCTTC. Amino acids: CASSLDWTGGYGYTF.

There are many counts of this clonotype. The chain joins TRBV12-3 or TRBV12-4 to TRBJ2-7, with D unresolved. The ends were cut back, 2 bases at V and 7 bases at J, with 9 bases in the middle. CDR3 size: 12 residues. The CDR3 loop reads CASSLLVVEQYF. The CDR3 nucleotides are TGTGCCAGCAGTTTATTGGTTGTAGAGCAGTACTTC.